This T cell receptor (beta chain) is drawn from a study of blood T cell repertoires in COVID-19. Study overall: From T cells, B-cell-depleted T cells, or PBMCs came the material, which was cDNA or gDNA.

Ages ranged from about 18 to 90 years, with residence in approximately 23 US areas. Clinical history as reported by participants underpinned cohort assignment. Only in-frame clones appear in the TCRdb table, and some are missing; sequencing was by immunoSEQ multiplex PCR. The sample shows about 220,000 clones, 84% of them seen only once. Germline loops: CDR1 LNHNV, CDR2 YYDKDF (reference sequence). Trimming took off 1 base at V and 1 base at J, with 7 bases between the two ends. This CDR3 region has 14 residues. Source material: PBMCs or T cells enriched from blood (not recorded which). The rearrangement links TRBV15 to TRBJ1-1, with D perhaps TRBD1 (5 bases). The receptor comes from a woman between 40 and 55 years old who had recovered from COVID-19. This CDR3 reads CATSRGDRNTEAFF. In DNA form, the CDR3 reads TGTGCCACCAGCAGAGGAGACAGGAACACTGAAGCTTTCTTT.